One sample yielded the 19 T cell receptor beta chains listed below, sequenced in a study of patients with pleural tuberculosis. Each CDR3 protein gets one entry after TCRdb re-called the reads with MiXCR. The repertoire consists of under 55,000 distinct CDR3 sequences, with less than 8% occurring once and the leading ten covering about 17%. The receptor set was obtained from a human donor with pleural tuberculosis.

This clonotype showed up many times. J is TRBJ1-1 and V is TRBV15; D might be TRBD1 (6 bases). This CDR3 is built from 14 residues. Germline CDR1 LNHNV, CDR2 YYDKDF (reference sequence). Deletions cut 2 bases from V and 4 bases from J, with 11 bases between. Written as DNA, the CDR3 is TGTGCCACCAGCAGACGGGGGGCGGGCACTGAAGCTTTCTTT. This codes for CATSRRGAGTEAFF.

At least ten counts were recorded for this clonotype. This chain links TRBV6-5 with TRBJ1-1; perhaps TRBD1 as D (5 bases). From germline, CDR1 is MNHEY and CDR2 SVGAGI. V was cut by 2 bases and J by 6 bases, with 7 bases left in between. CDR3 length: 12 amino acids. This chain's CDR3 is CASSYLGAEAFF. CDR3 DNA sequence: TGTGCCAGCAGTTACCTGGGGGCTGAAGCTTTCTTT.

This clonotype was seen a handful of times. J is TRBJ2-7 and V is TRBV12-3 or TRBV12-4, with D possibly TRBD1 on 6 matching bases. V lost 1 base and J 5 bases, leaving 24 bases between the germline ends. This CDR3 has 18 residues. As DNA, the CDR3 is TGTGCCAGCAGTTTAGGGAAGGACAAAAACACCCAGGGGAACGAGCAGTACGTC. This sequence encodes CASSLGKDKNTQGNEQYV.

The V and J genes are TRBV20-1 and TRBJ1-1; D unresolved. The CDR3 runs 12 residues. V was shortened by 6 bases and J by 4 bases, with 12 bases between the two germline ends. The germline gives CDR1 DFQATT, CDR2 SNEGSKA (reference sequence). This chain's CDR3 is CSASSFTTEAFF. CDR3 sequence (DNA): TGCAGTGCCAGCAGTTTCACCACTGAAGCTTTCTTT.

This clonotype was observed a handful of times. This chain links TRBV10-3 with TRBJ2-3; 7 nucleotides line up with TRBD2. The germline CDR1 and CDR2 sequences are ENHRY and SYGVKD. V was clipped by 8 bases and J by 2 bases; unmatched bases: 7. CDR3 length: 14 residues. CDR3 DNA: TGTGCCATCGGGAGGGATGTTTCCACAGATACGCAGTATTTT. Its protein is CAIGRDVSTDTQYF.

Many counts were recorded for this clonotype. The chain employs TRBV28 and TRBJ2-2, with 11 bases identical to TRBD2. Unmatched junction bases numbered 1, after V lost 9 bases and J lost 4 bases. Germline CDR1 is MDHEN and CDR2 is SYDVKM. There are 13 residues in the CDR3. DNA for the CDR3: TGTGCCAGTAGCGGGAGGGCCACCGGGGAGCTGTTTTTT. Translated: CASSGRATGELFF.

There are many counts of this clonotype. V is TRBV19 and J is TRBJ1-1; D call uncertain. Looked up from germline, CDR1 is LNHDA and CDR2 is SQIVND (reference sequence). The CDR3 has 13 residues. V was shortened by 3 bases and J by 1 base, with 6 bases between the two germline ends. The CDR3: CASSIFKNTEAFF. The CDR3 DNA reads TGTGCCAGTAGTATTTTTAAGAACACTGAAGCTTTCTTT.

This clonotype was counted at least ten times. The chain carries TRBV18 and TRBJ2-7; possible D gene TRBD2, 5 bases. Germline assignment: CDR1 KGHSH and CDR2 LQKENI. Trimming cost V 6 bases and J 7 bases, with 10 bases left between them. The CDR3 covers 11 residues. The CDR3 region has the DNA TGTGCCAGCTCCGCGGGCTATGAGCAGTACTTC. This gives the protein CASSAGYEQYF. Combining the CDR3 with reference TRBV18 and TRBJ2-7 gives the whole variable domain NAGVMQNPRHLVRRRGQEARLRCSPMKGHSHVYWYRQLPEEGLKFMVYLQKENIIDESGMPKERFSAEFPKEGPSILRIQQVVRGDSAAYFCASSAGYEQYFGPGTRLTVT.

This clonotype was counted many times. V and J are TRBV19 and TRBJ2-2; no reliable D call. The CDR3 contains 11 residues. V dropped 5 bases and J dropped 5 bases, with 3 bases sitting between them. CDR1 is LNHDA and CDR2 is SQIVND in the germline V gene (reference sequence). CDR3 protein: CASSRTGELFF. The CDR3 DNA is TGTGCCAGTAGTCGGACCGGGGAGCTGTTTTTT.

Sample share makes this clonotype medium-sized (0.01 to 0.1%). The genes are TRBV11-1 and TRBJ2-5; 9 bases map to TRBD2. Losses at the gene ends were 1 base for V and 4 bases for J; bases not matched to a gene: 7. Germline V gene data show CDR1 as SGHAT and CDR2 as FQDESV (reference sequence). This CDR3 is 16 amino acids long. The chain's CDR3 is CASSLGRTSVGETQYF. DNA of the CDR3: TGTGCCAGCAGCTTAGGGCGGACTAGCGTAGGAGAGACCCAGTACTTC.

There are many counts of this clonotype. The J gene is TRBJ2-2, the V gene TRBV5-2; no check of the table's D call, TRBD2, against the DNA was made. TRBV5-2 is labeled a pseudogene. The CDR3 has 15 residues. CDR3 residues: CASNHQAGGTGELFF. The CDR3 DNA is TGTGCCAGCAACCATCAGGCGGGAGGTACCGGGGAGCTGTTTTTT.

In nucleotides, the CDR3 is TGTGCCAGCAGCTTTGGGCGAACTGGCACAGATACGCAGTATTTT. Its protein product is CASSFGRTGTDTQYF. The V gene is TRBV7-2, the J gene TRBJ2-3; D ambiguous. The ends were cut back, 3 bases at V and 1 base at J, with 11 bases in the middle. The CDR3 contains 15 residues. Germline V gives CDR1 SGHTA, CDR2 FQGNSA.

This clonotype was found many times. The V call is TRBV20-1, the J call TRBJ2-1; no definite D call. Between the trimmed V and J ends, which lost 1 base and 9 bases, there was a span of 7 bases. Germline assignment: CDR1 DFQATT and CDR2 SNEGSKA (reference sequence). This CDR3 has 11 amino acids. The CDR3 protein is CSARGQSEQFF. As DNA, the CDR3 is TGCAGTGCTAGAGGTCAGAGTGAGCAGTTCTTC.

This clonotype was observed many times. The J gene is TRBJ1-1, the V gene TRBV6-4; D possibly corresponds to TRBD1 (5 bases). The germline CDR1 and CDR2 sequences are MRHNA and SNTAGT. V dropped 2 bases and J dropped 10 bases, with 17 bases sitting between them. This CDR3 is built from 14 residues. The CDR3 protein is CASSDNRDPARAFF. The DNA of the CDR3 is TGTGCCAGCAGTGACAACCGGGACCCAGCTCGAGCTTTCTTT.

As to this clonotype: This may arise from a read error, as a much more abundant clone is one base away. The chain joins TRBV2 to TRBJ2-5, with D uncertain. CDR1 SNHLY and CDR2 FYNNEI come from the germline V gene. This CDR3 comprises 12 residues. CDR3 protein: CASSAVEETPYF. CDR3 bases: TGTGCCAGCAGTGCGGTCGAAGAGACCCCGTACTTC.

This clonotype was observed at least ten times. This rearrangement joins TRBV12-3 or TRBV12-4 to TRBJ2-1; tentatively, D is TRBD1 or TRBD2 (5 bases each). The ends were cut back, 5 bases at V and 13 bases at J, with 15 bases in the middle. This CDR3 comprises 12 residues. The CDR3 nucleotides are TGTGCCAGCAGTCCGACCCTAGGGACCCAGTTCTTC. Encoded protein: CASSPTLGTQFF.

This clonotype was counted ten times or more. The chain combines TRBV20-1 with TRBJ2-1; 10 nucleotides align to TRBD2. The germline V gene encodes CDR1 DFQATT and CDR2 SNEGSKA (reference sequence). The length of the CDR3 is 14 residues. J was trimmed by 6 bases and V by 4 bases; bases with no gene match: 6. The chain's CDR3 is CSANTPSGSNEQFF. The CDR3 DNA reads as TGCAGTGCTAATACTCCTAGCGGGAGCAATGAGCAGTTCTTC.

This clonotype was counted ten times or more. The chain combines TRBV11-1 with TRBJ2-5; D remains ambiguous. V lost 4 bases to trimming and J lost 5 bases, with 11 bases between them. The CDR3 has 13 amino acids. Germline V CDR1 and CDR2: SGHAT, FQDESV (reference sequence). As DNA, the CDR3 is TGTGCCAGCAGCTCGACTTTCTCGGAGACCCAGTACTTC. Encoded protein: CASSSTFSETQYF.

Note on this clonotype: With a much larger clone just one base away, this may be a read error. The chain couples TRBV9 to TRBJ1-1, with no clear D. Germline assignment: CDR1 SGDLS and CDR2 YYNGEE. Trimming shortened V by 1 base and J by 1 base, and 8 bases separated the two germline ends. The CDR3 extends over 14 amino acids. DNA of the CDR3: TGTGCCAGCAGCGTAATGCCGGGGAACACTGAAGCTTTCTTT. Encoded protein: CASSVMPGNTEAFF.